This T cell receptor beta chain derives from a study of Ad26.COV2.S vaccination and SARS-CoV-2 variants. Study in general: Into the muscle, Ad26.COV2.S was dosed once or twice, 56 days apart.

On this clone itself: Its antigen is as yet unknown.

Method: immunoSEQ multiplex PCR; TCRdb's copy keeps in-frame clones and lacks some. The table shows 350,000 to 600,000 clones, with nearly 90% occurring only once. Treatment reported: some 19 received Ad26.COV2.S at low or high dose, single or two shots; 5 received placebo; per-sample allocation not given. Collection of the samples took place on day 63 after the first injection of vaccine or placebo. Ad26.COV2.S expressed prefusion-stabilized spike from the original Wuhan strain. Study-wide points: Responses of T cells in total may have been underestimated by the TCR breadth and depth analyses.

Germline V lookup: CDR1 GTSNPN, CDR2 SVGIG (reference sequence). V was trimmed by 5 bases and J by 7 bases, leaving 13 bases between them. The CDR3 is 12 amino acids. This rearrangement joins TRBV30 to TRBJ2-3, with D tentatively TRBD2 (7 bases). This clonotype was obtained from a person aged 18-65 years who received the Ad26.COV2.S COVID-19 vaccine or a placebo. The sequenced sample was peripheral blood, obtained in a trial of Ad26.COV2.S vaccine versus placebo. This CDR3 is CAWSGGGNTQYF. The CDR3 nucleotides are TGTGCCTGGTCGGGGGGCGGCAATACGCAGTATTTT.